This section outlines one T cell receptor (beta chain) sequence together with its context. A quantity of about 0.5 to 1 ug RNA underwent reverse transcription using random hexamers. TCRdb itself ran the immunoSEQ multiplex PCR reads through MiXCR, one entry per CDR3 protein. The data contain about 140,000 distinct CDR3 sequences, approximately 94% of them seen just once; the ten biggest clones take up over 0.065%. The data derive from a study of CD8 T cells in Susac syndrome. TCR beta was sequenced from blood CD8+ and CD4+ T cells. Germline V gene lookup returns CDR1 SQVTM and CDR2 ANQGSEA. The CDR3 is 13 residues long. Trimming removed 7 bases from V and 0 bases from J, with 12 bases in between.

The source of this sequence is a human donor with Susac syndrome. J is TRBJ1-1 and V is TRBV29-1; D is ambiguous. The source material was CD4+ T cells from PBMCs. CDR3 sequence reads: CSAAVQMNTEAFF. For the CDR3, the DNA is TGCAGCGCTGCCGTTCAGATGAACACTGAAGCTTTCTTT.